The T cell receptor beta chain under discussion was sequenced for a study of CD8+CD57+ T cells in acquired aplastic anemia. This clonotype occurred many times. Genomic DNA provided the template from which TCR beta VDJ and CDR3 profiles were obtained. Each CDR3 protein gets one entry after TCRdb re-called the reads with MiXCR. The table includes around 170,000 distinct CDR3 sequences, 55% to 70% detected once. The trim removed 1 base at V and 5 bases at J, leaving 7 bases unmatched. Germline V gene sequence: CDR1 SGHTS, CDR2 YDEGEE. The CDR3 sequence is 15 residues long. Sequenced input: sorted CD4+, CD8+, or CD8+CD57+ T cells (not recorded which) from PBMCs. This TCR was recovered from a human donor in good health. V gene TRBV5-8 combines with J gene TRBJ2-5, with 8 positions matching TRBD1. The CDR3 loop reads CASSLLGTGYETQYF. The CDR3 nucleotides read TGTGCCAGCAGCTTGTTGGGGACAGGTTATGAGACCCAGTACTTC.